The rows below give T cell receptor beta chains drawn from one sample of a study of Ad26.COV2.S vaccination and SARS-CoV-2 variants. Clones were read by immunoSEQ multiplex PCR, and TCRdb kept only the in-frame ones, dropping some. The table lists some 520,000 clones, 70% to 90% of them singletons. Here the sequenced sample was peripheral blood, taken in a trial of Ad26.COV2.S vaccine versus placebo. These receptors came from a person between 18 and 65 years old who received the Ad26.COV2.S COVID-19 vaccine or a placebo. Each CDR3 is given with its conserved first and last residue. D genes are given only for firm matches. Only part of the rows carry a size: once, few, many, or a class if the clone is expanded.

TRBV6-5	NA	NA	TRBJ1-2	CASGREGYGYTF	TGTGCCAGCGGAAGGGAAGGCTATGGCTACACCTTC
TRBV20-1	NA	NA	TRBJ2-7	CSASWSPGSSYEQYF	TGCAGTGCTAGTTGGTCCCCAGGGAGCTCCTACGAGCAGTACTTC
TRBV5-1	TRBD1	NA	TRBJ2-7	CASTTGGSYEQYF	TGCGCCAGCACTACAGGGGGCTCCTACGAGCAGTACTTC
TRBV9	TRBD2	NA	TRBJ2-1	CASSARLAGGSGDEQFF	TGTGCCAGCAGCGCCCGACTAGCGGGAGGAAGTGGCGATGAGCAGTTCTTC
TRBV19	NA	NA	TRBJ2-1	CASGRLAATYNEQFF	TGTGCCAGTGGCCGGTTAGCGGCTACCTACAATGAGCAGTTCTTC
TRBV18	NA	NA	TRBJ1-4	CASSSTGATNEKLFF	TGTGCCAGCTCATCGACCGGGGCAACTAATGAAAAACTGTTTTTT
TRBV28	TRBD2	NA	TRBJ2-3	CASTPLAGAGPDTQYF	TGTGCCAGCACTCCTTTAGCGGGAGCCGGACCAGATACGCAGTATTTT
TRBV28	TRBD2	NA	TRBJ2-1	CASSLAGQFNEQFF	TGTGCCAGCAGCCTAGCGGGGCAGTTCAATGAGCAGTTCTTC
TRBV6-5	NA	NA	TRBJ1-3	CASSQRRSVGNTIYF	TGTGCCAGCAGCCAACGGCGGTCCGTGGGAAACACCATATATTTT
TRBV18	TRBD1	NA	TRBJ2-1	CASSPRGQGRREQFF	TGTGCCAGCTCACCACGAGGACAGGGGAGGCGCGAGCAGTTCTTC
TRBV5-1	NA	NA	TRBJ1-1	CASSLSGSLGTEAFF	TGCGCCAGCAGCTTGTCAGGCTCCTTGGGAACTGAAGCTTTCTTT
TRBV6-5	NA	NA	TRBJ2-2	CASSGTNTGELFF	TGTGCCAGCAGCGGGACCAACACCGGGGAGCTGTTTTTT
TRBV29-1	NA	NA	TRBJ1-4	CSVEGGGSVANEKLFF	TGCAGCGTTGAGGGAGGGGGTAGTGTAGCTAATGAAAAACTGTTTTTT
TRBV28	NA	NA	TRBJ2-7	CASSPALRVEQYF	TGTGCCAGCAGTCCAGCCTTGCGGGTCGAGCAGTACTTC
TRBV6-5	TRBD1	few	TRBJ2-7	CASSSPGQGANEQYF	TGTGCCAGCAGTTCTCCGGGACAGGGAGCCAACGAGCAGTACTTC
TRBV5-6	NA	NA	TRBJ1-6	CASSETPFGSPLHF	TGTGCCAGCAGCGAGACACCCTTCGGGTCACCCCTCCACTTT
TRBV6-5	TRBD1	NA	TRBJ2-3	CATKTGETPDTQYF	TGTGCCACCAAGACAGGGGAAACACCAGATACGCAGTATTTT
TRBV27	NA	NA	TRBJ2-3	CASSLYQWNTQYF	TGTGCCAGCAGTTTATATCAATGGAATACGCAGTATTTT
TRBV30	NA	NA	TRBJ1-2	CAWSGGAGYTF	TGTGCCTGGAGTGGGGGGGCCGGCTACACCTTC
TRBV2	NA	NA	TRBJ2-2	CASSESRRTGELFF	TGTGCCAGCAGTGAGTCGCGCAGGACCGGGGAGCTGTTTTTT
TRBV5-1	TRBD2	NA	TRBJ2-2	CASSLDGRSIGELFF	TGCGCCAGCAGCTTGGACGGGAGGTCGATCGGGGAGCTGTTTTTT
TRBV28	NA	NA	TRBJ1-2	CASPWGAANYGYTF	TGTGCCAGCCCTTGGGGGGCGGCTAACTATGGCTACACCTTC
TRBV5-8	TRBD1	NA	TRBJ1-4	CASSLGGDSGATNEKLFF	TGTGCCAGCAGCTTGGGGGGGGACAGCGGCGCAACTAATGAAAAACTGTTTTTT
TRBV9	TRBD2	NA	TRBJ2-7	CASSVEKWREAQDYEQYF	TGTGCCAGCAGCGTAGAGAAATGGCGGGAGGCCCAAGACTACGAGCAGTACTTC
TRBV25-1	NA	NA	TRBJ2-3	CASSEFRAATQYF	TGTGCCAGCAGTGAATTTAGGGCGGCTACGCAGTATTTT
TRBV7-2	NA	once	TRBJ1-3	CASSLGPPALSGNTIYF	TGTGCCAGCAGCTTAGGCCCCCCGGCACTCTCTGGAAACACCATATATTTT
TRBV3-1/TRBV3-2	TRBD2	NA	TRBJ2-1	CASSPLRAGALSLNEQFF	TGTGCCAGCAGCCCCCTTAGGGCGGGAGCCCTTTCCCTCAATGAGCAGTTCTTC
TRBV7-9	NA	NA	TRBJ1-1	CASSLDVGGRTEAFF	TGTGCCAGCAGCTTAGATGTCGGAGGGAGGACTGAAGCTTTCTTT
TRBV19	TRBD2	NA	TRBJ2-1	CASYPRLAGRNEQFF	TGTGCCAGTTATCCCAGACTAGCGGGTCGGAATGAGCAGTTCTTC
TRBV28	NA	NA	TRBJ1-2	CASTHRLRVYYGYTF	TGTGCCAGCACCCACCGACTGCGGGTTTATTATGGCTACACCTTC
TRBV28	TRBD2	NA	TRBJ2-3	CASSRRFSGRVQGDTQYF	TGTGCCAGCAGTCGCCGGTTTAGCGGGAGAGTTCAGGGAGATACGCAGTATTTT
TRBV5-6	NA	NA	TRBJ2-7	CASRRIGRVDEQYF	TGTGCCAGCAGAAGGATAGGTAGGGTGGACGAGCAGTACTTC
TRBV25-1	TRBD1	NA	TRBJ1-4	CASRGTTGANEKLFF	TGTGCCAGCAGAGGTACCACAGGGGCTAATGAAAAACTGTTTTTT
TRBV3-1/TRBV3-2	NA	NA	TRBJ2-3	CASSQEGARGDTQYF	TGTGCCAGCAGCCAAGAGGGAGCCAGAGGCGATACGCAGTATTTT
TRBV19	NA	NA	TRBJ2-7	CASSKEPGHYEQYF	TGTGCCAGTAGTAAGGAGCCCGGGCACTACGAGCAGTACTTC
TRBV27	NA	few	TRBJ1-1	CASSTHRMPTEAFF	TGTGCCAGCAGTACGCACAGGATGCCAACTGAAGCTTTCTTT
TRBV11-3	NA	few	TRBJ1-1	CASSPGPNTEAFF	TGTGCCAGCAGCCCCGGACCAAACACTGAAGCTTTCTTT
TRBV9	NA	few	TRBJ1-2	CASSVGIDRMSGYTF	TGTGCCAGCAGCGTAGGAATAGACCGGATGAGCGGCTACACCTTC
TRBV6-6	NA	NA	TRBJ2-7	CASINGLKHGYEQYF	TGTGCCAGCATTAACGGTCTAAAACACGGATACGAGCAGTACTTC
TRBV28	NA	NA	TRBJ2-1	CASSFRPISYNEQFF	TGTGCCAGCAGTTTTCGGCCAATCTCCTACAATGAGCAGTTCTTC
TRBV18	NA	NA	TRBJ1-1	CASSPGRPQNTEAFF	TGTGCCAGCTCACCAGGCCGCCCCCAGAACACTGAAGCTTTCTTT
TRBV7-2	NA	NA	TRBJ2-1	CASSLGVGGANNEQFF	TGTGCCAGCAGCTTAGGGGTGGGGGGAGCTAACAATGAGCAGTTCTTC
TRBV6-4	TRBD2	few	TRBJ2-1	CASSPGTSEYNEQFF	TGTGCCAGCAGCCCCGGGACTAGCGAGTACAATGAGCAGTTCTTC
TRBV30	TRBD2	NA	TRBJ2-1	CAWSHGTSRGYNEQFF	TGTGCCTGGAGCCATGGGACTAGCAGAGGGTACAATGAGCAGTTCTTC